A single sample is the source of the 18 T cell receptor beta chains below, sequenced in a study of blood T cell repertoires in COVID-19. Method: immunoSEQ multiplex PCR; TCRdb's copy keeps in-frame clones and lacks some. The sample holds 150,000 to 200,000 clones, 70% to 80% seen once. The sequencing input was PBMCs or T cells enriched from blood (not recorded which). The receptors originated from a woman aged 50 to 60 who had recovered from COVID-19.

V usage is TRBV7-9 and J usage is TRBJ1-2; no firm D call. Per the germline V gene, CDR1 is SEHNR and CDR2 is FQNEAQ (reference sequence). Trimming shortened V by 5 bases and J by 0 bases, and 16 bases separated the two germline ends. The CDR3 is 16 residues long. CDR3: CASSLSQTSSNYGYTF. For the CDR3, the DNA is TGTGCCAGCAGCCTTTCCCAAACTTCATCTAACTATGGCTACACCTTC.

J is TRBJ2-7 and V is TRBV5-1, with 8 bases aligning to TRBD1. From germline, CDR1 is SGHRS and CDR2 YFSETQ. CDR3 length equals 15 residues. Trimming removed 0 bases from V and 2 bases from J; junction bases left unmatched: 4. The CDR3 DNA is TGCGCCAGCAGCTTGGGACAGGGGATAACCTACGAGCAGTACTTC. It is translated as CASSLGQGITYEQYF.

The chain has TRBV7-8 and TRBJ2-3, with 16 positions matching TRBD2. Germline V CDR1 and CDR2: SGHVS, FQNEAQ. The J segment lost 6 bases and the V segment lost 4 bases, leaving 10 bases of the junction unmatched. The CDR3 spans 18 residues. The CDR3 coding sequence is TGTGCCAGCAGCTCTCCGGGACTAGCGGGAGGGGGGTTGGATACGCAGTATTTT. Translated, it gives CASSSPGLAGGGLDTQYF.

The rearrangement joins TRBV9 to TRBJ1-3; the D gene is possibly TRBD1 (5 bases). The ends were cut back, 4 bases at V and 0 bases at J, with 11 bases in the middle. CDR1 and CDR2 from the germline V gene are SGDLS and YYNGEE. The CDR3 has 15 amino acids. For the CDR3, the DNA is TGTGCCAGCAGCCGCGAAGGGGCCTCTGGAAACACCATATATTTT. The encoded protein is CASSREGASGNTIYF. The full variable domain, rest sourced from reference TRBV9 and TRBJ1-3, is DSGVTQTPKHLITATGQRVTLRCSPRSGDLSVYWYQQSLDQGLQFLIQYYNGEERAKGNILERFSAQQFPDLHSELNLSSLELGDSALYFCASSREGASGNTIYFGEGSWLTVV.

This sequence joins TRBV7-9 and TRBJ1-4; weak D call: TRBD1 (5 bases). The CDR3 covers 17 residues. V was pared by 1 base and J by 0 bases, with 12 bases between. Germline CDR1 reads SEHNR; CDR2 reads FQNEAQ (reference sequence). As DNA, the CDR3 is TGTGCCAGCAGCTTAGATGGGGGACTAGCAACTAATGAAAAACTGTTTTTT. It is translated as CASSLDGGLATNEKLFF.

The chain uses TRBV6-1 and TRBJ2-7, with TRBD2 matching 7 bases. The CDR3 runs 15 residues. CDR1 is MNHNS, CDR2 SASEGT, per germline. Trimming cost V 2 bases and J 3 bases; bases outside gene matches: 7. Written as DNA, the CDR3 is TGTGCCAGCAGTGAACTGGCTAGCGGTCACTACGAGCAGTACTTC. Encoded protein: CASSELASGHYEQYF.

V is TRBV4-1 and J is TRBJ1-5; 11 bases line up with TRBD1. There are 15 residues in the CDR3. Losses at the gene ends were 3 bases for V and 6 bases for J; bases not matched to a gene: 4. Germline-derived CDR1 and CDR2 are MGHRA and YSYEKL. CDR3 protein: CASSQDRGLGQPQHF. In nucleotides, the CDR3 is TGCGCCAGCAGCCAGGACAGGGGGCTAGGTCAGCCCCAGCATTTT.

This rearrangement joins TRBV7-9 to TRBJ2-7; unclear D gene. V lost 5 bases and J lost 4, with 21 bases in between. The CDR3 spans 16 residues. CDR1 is SEHNR and CDR2 is FQNEAQ in the germline V gene (reference sequence). In DNA form, the CDR3 reads TGTGCCAGCAGCAAACTTACACCGCCTGGAGATTACGAGCAGTACTTC. It yields the protein CASSKLTPPGDYEQYF.

The chain combines TRBV7-9 with TRBJ1-5; TRBD1 is a possible D gene (5 bases). The CDR3 contains 13 residues. Germline assignment: CDR1 SEHNR and CDR2 FQNEAQ (reference sequence). Trimming pared 5 bases from V and 2 bases from J, leaving 7 bases between. The DNA of the CDR3 is TGTGCCAGCAGCCCGGGGGGCAATCAGCCCCAGCATTTT. Amino acid sequence: CASSPGGNQPQHF.

V gene TRBV2 combines with J gene TRBJ2-3; 8 bases align to TRBD2. Per the germline V gene, CDR1 is SNHLY and CDR2 is FYNNEI. The CDR3 is made up of 14 amino acids. Trimming cost V 8 bases and J 4 bases; bases outside gene matches: 8. The CDR3 loop is CASRRREEADTQYF. DNA for the CDR3: TGTGCCAGCCGACGGCGGGAGGAGGCAGATACGCAGTATTTT.

V usage is TRBV7-6 and J usage is TRBJ2-2; TRBD1 matches 8 bases. Germline V gives CDR1 SGHVS, CDR2 FNYEAQ. The V and J ends lost 2 bases and 1 base, in that order; junction bases with no gene match: 6. CDR3 length equals 17 residues. The CDR3 DNA reads as TGTGCCAGCAGCTTAACAGACAGGGGTCGGAACACCGGGGAGCTGTTTTTT. The encoded protein is CASSLTDRGRNTGELFF.

This chain uses TRBV2 with TRBJ2-5; no reliable D call. CDR1 is SNHLY, CDR2 FYNNEI, per germline. The length of the CDR3 is 12 residues. Trimming stripped 8 bases from V and 5 bases from J, with 12 bases between. CDR3: CASAQTYETQYF. In nucleotides, the CDR3 is TGTGCCAGCGCCCAAACCTACGAGACCCAGTACTTC.

The chain employs TRBV4-3 and TRBJ1-6; unclear D gene. Between the trimmed V and J ends, which lost 0 bases and 7 bases, there was a span of 16 bases. Germline CDR1 reads LGHNA; CDR2 reads YSLEER. The CDR3 is 17 residues long. Written as DNA, the CDR3 is TGCGCCAGCAGCCAAGATTCCGGGGTTCATAGGAATTCACCCCTCCACTTT. Translation: CASSQDSGVHRNSPLHF.

V usage is TRBV18 and J usage is TRBJ2-2; TRBD1 matches 8 bases. Germline V gene sequence: CDR1 KGHSH, CDR2 LQKENI. The ends lost 6 bases at V and 5 bases at J; junction bases unmatched: 8. The CDR3 totals 15 residues. CDR3 amino acids: CASSGQGARTGELFF. The CDR3 nucleotides are TGTGCCAGCTCGGGTCAGGGGGCGCGGACCGGGGAGCTGTTTTTT.

This clone was observed a single time. The V gene is TRBV28, the J gene TRBJ1-5; 7 positions match TRBD1. This CDR3 spans 12 amino acids. Germline values: CDR1 MDHEN, CDR2 SYDVKM. J lost 7 bases, V lost 6 bases, and 3 bases had no gene match. As DNA, the CDR3 is TGTGCCAGCAGGGCAGGGGGGCAGCCCCAGCATTTT. Its protein is CASRAGGQPQHF.

The chain carries TRBV28 and TRBJ1-4, with 7 bases fitting TRBD1. This CDR3 region has 15 residues. Germline V gene sequence: CDR1 MDHEN, CDR2 SYDVKM. V was clipped by 1 base and J by 4 bases; unmatched bases: 3. The CDR3 coding sequence is TGTGCCAGCAGTTTATCACAGGGGAATAATGAAAAACTGTTTTTT. This translates into CASSLSQGNNEKLFF.

The chain uses TRBV5-6 and TRBJ2-7, with 9 nucleotides matching TRBD1. Germline assignment: CDR1 SGHDT and CDR2 YYEEEE. The CDR3 loop spans 15 amino acids. Trimming cost V 1 base and J 2 bases; bases outside gene matches: 4. CDR3 DNA: TGTGCCAGCAGCTTGACCGGGACAGGGCCCTACGAGCAGTACTTC. Amino acids: CASSLTGTGPYEQYF.

The chain employs TRBV3-1 (or the pseudogene TRBV3-2) and TRBJ2-2, with D possibly matching TRBD2 (6 bases). The CDR3 extends over 16 amino acids. Germline V gene lookup returns CDR1 LGHDT and CDR2 YNNKEL (reference sequence). The ends were cut back, 0 bases at V and 5 bases at J, with 13 bases in the middle. The CDR3 DNA is TGTGCCAGCAGCCAAGAGCCGACTAGTCGGACCGGGGAGCTGTTTTTT. As protein: CASSQEPTSRTGELFF.